The subject of this entry is one TCR beta chain. The data were produced by immunoSEQ multiplex PCR, yet TCRdb's version contains in-frame clones alone and is incomplete. The sample lists about 34,000 clones; about 80% were seen once. This entry belongs to a study of a mutant IDH1 vaccine in newly diagnosed glioma. Study details: Treated patients comprised approximately 60% males and approximately 38% females, mean age about 40 years.

Time point indicated: baseline, week 1 (first vaccination visit). The sample's treatment: pre-vaccination baseline after standard-of-care therapy. The source is a man in his fifties with glioma. Some clones in this sample may be carry-over from other donors' samples. Sequenced here: peripheral blood mononuclear cells (PBMCs), sampled from a glioma patient treated with radiotherapy, temozolomide or both.

CDR3 loop: CASSAETGYTGELFF. The CDR3 nucleotides read TGTGCCAGCAGTGCGGAGACTGGATACACCGGGGAGCTGTTTTTT. The chain couples TRBV2 to TRBJ2-2; no clear D gene. Trimming cost V 4 bases and J 3 bases, with 12 bases left between them. Germline assignment: CDR1 SNHLY and CDR2 FYNNEI. This CDR3 contains 15 residues.